This T cell receptor (beta chain) was identified in a study of cytomegalovirus exposure and HLA in healthy donors. Study results and caveats: Several of the most significant clusters appeared, in a later analysis, to be linked to common viral pathogens. Associated with HLA alleles at 0.05 false discovery rate in a later analysis were over 15,000 TCR beta sequences.

This clone was seen only once. Antigen unknown. The study ran its PCR with 60 Vbeta and 13 Jbeta primers. Sequenced by immunoSEQ multiplex PCR; TCRdb stores in-frame clones only, minus some. The sample lists over 150,000 clones; roughly four fifths were seen once. This receptor was identified in a girl aged 10-17 years in good health and CMV-seropositive. The source material was PBMCs.

For the CDR3, the DNA is TGTGCCAGCAGCTCTGTTAGGGGGAAGACAGATACGCAGTATTTT. Encoded protein: CASSSVRGKTDTQYF. The chain uses TRBV11-2 and TRBJ2-3; TRBD1 might be the D (6 bases). CDR3 length equals 15 residues. Between the trimmed V and J ends, which lost 4 bases and 3 bases, there was a span of 14 bases. Per germline, CDR1 SGHAT and CDR2 FQNNGV.